This T cell receptor beta chain came from a study of Graves' ophthalmopathy and Graves' hyperthyroidism. Background on the study: Investigators collected peripheral blood at initial diagnosis, before any treatment was given.

About this clonotype: Its antigen is as yet unknown. The junction shows a germline mismatch at one end, possibly a read error.

Researchers took RNA transcripts and amplified TCR beta CDR3 regions from them. Investigators did first-round RT-PCR with HTBI primers, then second-round multiplex PCR. MiXCR, applied by TCRdb to the multiplex PCR reads, yields one record per CDR3 protein. The sample lists a few hundred thousand distinct CDR3 sequences, about 18% occurring once. The CDR3 runs 15 residues. Germline CDR1 is ENHRY and CDR2 is SYGVKD. Points from the study as a whole: Ophthalmopathy progression cases were predicted by the model with approximately 71% sensitivity and 72% to 80% specificity. A classifier, a 13-signature model, separated ophthalmopathy from stable hyperthyroidism with roughly 86% sensitivity and around 80% specificity.

Diagnoses were established from clinical symptoms, serum thyroxine, TRAb, thyroid ultrasound and orbital computed tomography. The sequencing input was peripheral blood. The chain is built from TRBV10-3 and TRBJ1-2; 8 bases fit TRBD1. This receptor was taken from an adult woman with stable Graves' hyperthyroidism. CDR3 protein: CASSESWDRPHGYTF. The CDR3, as DNA: TGTGCCAGCAGTGAGTCGTGGGACAGGCCCCATGGCTACACCTTC.